The following is a TCR beta chain sequence with its context. Its specific antigen is unknown. Base quality data are lacking; no much larger clone is found one base away. Per the publication, the time point label means: baseline before first vaccination. Samples from vaccinated people were obtained from the UK trials COV001 and COV002, which included a single-blind randomized controlled phase 2/3 trial of AZD1222 (ChAdOx1 nCoV-19) in healthy adults. For TCRbeta chain sequencing, PBMC samples were collected from trial participants at day 0 and at day 28 after the second dose. The cysteine opens and the phenylalanine closes a CDR3 of 14 amino acids. Of the read, only the CDR3 DNA is kept; its 42 bases are in frame from base 1. Trimming removed 7 bases from V and 2 bases from J, leaving 11 bases between the germline ends. The germline V gene yields MGHRA for CDR1 and YSYEKL for CDR2. These data originate in a study of T cell responses to AZD1222 COVID-19 vaccine (dated by TCRdb to the early 2020s). Context from the whole study: AZD1222 recipients with second doses at about 4 weeks or about 12 weeks were pooled, because spike-specific TCR depth and breadth did not differ between schedules. TCR sequencing was performed for fewer than 250 trial participants, of whom about 200 were given two doses of AZD1222 and 26 were given two doses of MenACWY control vaccine. Trial participants were enrolled into age subgroups of 18-55, 56-69 and 70-plus years, which contained approximately 150, 30 and 60 TCR-sequenced participants, respectively.

The CDR3 regions of human TCRbeta chains were analyzed by immunosequencing. The paper's data handling went like this. TCRs in the repertoires were matched against a reference library of SARS-CoV-2-specific TCRs that had been generated with the MIRA antigen-specificity platform. Breadth was defined as the fraction of unique TCRs that were SARS-CoV-2-associated. Depth was defined as the fraction of total T cells that were SARS-CoV-2-associated. Using the MIRA data, each spike-specific TCR was assigned both to the spike region to which the TCR was reactive and to a CD4 or CD8 class. Log10-transformed breadth and depth values were compared by one-way ANOVA with Sidak's multiple comparisons tests. TCRdb took over this immuneACCESS table, retaining in-frame rearrangements with V and J assigned. Such tables are incomplete; in checked studies, under half of the missing clones stem from an unresolved V gene, and the remainder is unexplained. The V and J calls and clone size come from that table; D and trimming were worked out from the DNA. The sample table shows 95,000 to 150,000 clones, and roughly 88% are seen once. The ten biggest clones cover 4% to 5.5% of the sample.

Study-wide conclusions, independent of this receptor: The vaccine-associated CD4 TCRs covered the entire spike protein, and the dominant responses fell in regions 160-218 and 743-854. Conclusions about previously exposed vaccinees are limited because only five to seven AZD1222 recipients were SARS-CoV-2 seropositive at baseline. Because no day 14 peak-response samples were available, repertoires were characterized only after the peak T cell response. Most participants were white British and females outnumbered males, and the authors suggested that clonal diversity may have been underestimated. A significant rise in spike-specific TCR breadth and depth was observed after two AZD1222 doses relative to day 0 and relative to MenACWY recipients. The 56-69-year group was small, and its depth increase did not reach significance, likely because of low power. Reportedly, almost half of the unique spike-specific TCRs recognized epitopes lying outside the regions that are mutated in the B.1.351 and B.1.1.7 variants.

The sequenced sample was peripheral blood, obtained on day 0 of AZD1222 vaccination. The clonotype was recovered from an adult in good health. The sequence joins TRBV4-1 to TRBJ2-2; the D segment could be TRBD1, given 6 matching bases. The DNA reads as follows: TGCGCCAGCAAACCGGGACATAACACCGGGGAGCTGTTTTTT. Its protein is CASKPGHNTGELFF.